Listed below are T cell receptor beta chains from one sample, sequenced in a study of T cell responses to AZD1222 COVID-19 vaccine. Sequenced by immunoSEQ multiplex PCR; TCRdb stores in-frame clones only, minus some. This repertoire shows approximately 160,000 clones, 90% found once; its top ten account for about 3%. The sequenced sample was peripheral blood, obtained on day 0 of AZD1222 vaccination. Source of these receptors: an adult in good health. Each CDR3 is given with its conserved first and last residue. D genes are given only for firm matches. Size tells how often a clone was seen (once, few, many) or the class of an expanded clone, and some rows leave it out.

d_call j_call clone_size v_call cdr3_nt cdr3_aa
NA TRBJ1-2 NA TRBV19 TGTGCCAGTAGTATTGATCCAGGGCTCTCTTTGACGGGCTACACCTTC CASSIDPGLSLTGYTF
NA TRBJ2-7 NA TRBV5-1 TGCGCCAGCACCCCCGGGGGTATTGGCGAGCAGTACTTC CASTPGGIGEQYF
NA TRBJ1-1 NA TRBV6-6 TGTGCCAGCAGTTACGCGGAGGGGGGGTGGACTGAAGCTTTCTTT CASSYAEGGWTEAFF
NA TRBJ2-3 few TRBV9 TGTGCCAGCAGCCGGGGGAGCACAGATACGCAGTATTTT CASSRGSTDTQYF
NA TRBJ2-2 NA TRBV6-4 TGTGCCAGCAGTGCAGGGGAAACCGGGGAGCTGTTTTTT CASSAGETGELFF
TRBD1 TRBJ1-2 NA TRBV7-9 TGTGCCAGCAGCACACAGGGGAATGGCTACACCTTC CASSTQGNGYTF
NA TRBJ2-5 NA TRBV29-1 TGCAGCGTCTTGACAGGCGGGGAGACCCAGTACTTC CSVLTGGETQYF
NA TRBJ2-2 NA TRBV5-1 TGCGCCAGCCACCGCGGCACCGGGGAGCTGTTTTTT CASHRGTGELFF
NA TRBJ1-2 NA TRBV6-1 TGTGCCAGCAGTGAAGCGAGTTGGGGGGTTGGCTACACCTTC CASSEASWGVGYTF
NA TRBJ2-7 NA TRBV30 TGTGCCTGGAGTGGGGGGCAGGGGACAACCTACGAGCAGTACTTC CAWSGGQGTTYEQYF
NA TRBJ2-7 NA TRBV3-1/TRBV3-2 TGTGCCAGCAGCCGGGGGCCAGTAACCCCCCACGAGCAGTACTTC CASSRGPVTPHEQYF